Each of the 21 T cell receptor beta chains below was sequenced from the same sample in a study of blood T cell repertoires in COVID-19 (dated by TCRdb to the early 2020s). Library generation was performed with the immunoSEQ multiplex PCR assay. The source is immuneACCESS, and TCRdb retained only in-frame sequences with V and J called. Part of the clones is not carried over; for the studies checked, unresolved V genes explain less than half of this, and the remainder is unexplained. This sample lists about 270,000 clones; more than 80% were detected once. 2% to 3% of the sample is held by the ten biggest clonotypes. Material for sequencing was PBMCs or T cells enriched from blood (not recorded which). Source of these receptors: a woman under 30 who had recovered from COVID-19.

This clone appeared once. In DNA, the CDR3 is TGTGCCAGCAGCCCTCGGGGAGGGAATGAAGCTTTCTTT. Its protein is CASSPRGGNEAFF. The J gene is TRBJ1-1, the V gene TRBV4-2; the D is unclear. Germline loops: CDR1 LGHNA, CDR2 YNFKEQ. Trimming cost V 4 bases and J 7 bases, with 13 bases left between them. This CDR3 is built from 13 residues.

This rearrangement joins TRBV18 to TRBJ1-2; D is undetermined. Per the germline V gene, CDR1 is KGHSH and CDR2 is LQKENI. CDR3 length: 13 amino acids. V shed 6 bases and J shed 6 bases, with 14 bases lying between them. The chain's CDR3 is CASSATLMDGYTF. The CDR3 nucleotides read TGTGCCAGCTCGGCAACCCTGATGGATGGCTACACCTTC.

This clone came up once. The gene calls are TRBV19 and TRBJ1-1; 9 bases line up with TRBD1. The CDR3 totals 14 residues. The J segment lost 4 bases and the V segment lost 8 bases, leaving 8 bases of the junction unmatched. Per the germline V gene, CDR1 is LNHDA and CDR2 is SQIVND (reference sequence). The DNA of the CDR3 is TGTGCCAGTTTTACCGGGACAGGGCTCACTGAAGCTTTCTTT. Protein: CASFTGTGLTEAFF.

V is TRBV5-1 and J is TRBJ1-1; unclear D gene. V was cut by 0 bases and J by 5 bases, with 8 bases left in between. The CDR3 is 13 amino acids. Germline values: CDR1 SGHRS, CDR2 YFSETQ. CDR3 sequence: CASSLDGKTEAFF. The CDR3 nucleotides read TGCGCCAGCAGCTTGGACGGGAAGACTGAAGCTTTCTTT.

This clone was picked up one time. A read error may account for a junction end that differs from germline. The chain has TRBV7-7 and TRBJ2-3, with D possibly TRBD2 on 5 matching bases. Germline CDR1 is SSHAT and CDR2 is FNYEAQ (reference sequence). The CDR3 extends over 17 amino acids. The CDR3 DNA reads as TGTGCTAGCAGCTTAGGTCCGTTTTCCAGCGGCGGGGATACGCAGTATTTT. Protein sequence: CASSLGPFSSGGDTQYF. Full variable domain (missing parts from reference TRBV7-7 and TRBJ2-3): GAGVSQSPRYKVTKRGQDVTLRCDPISSHATLYWYQQALGQGPEFLTYFNYEAQPDKSGLPSDRFSAERPEGSISTLTIQRTEQRDSAMYRCASSLGPFSSGGDTQYFGPGTRLTVL.

The chain carries TRBV5-1 and TRBJ1-2, with TRBD1 identical over 8 bases. The ends lost 0 bases at V and 4 bases at J; junction bases unmatched: 8. The CDR3 is 16 amino acids. Germline CDR1 reads SGHRS; CDR2 reads YFSETQ. The CDR3 coding sequence is TGCGCCAGCAGCTTGGCAGGGGGCATGGGGTTCTATGGCTACACCTTC. Protein sequence: CASSLAGGMGFYGYTF.

The chain recombines TRBV28 with TRBJ1-4; D perhaps matches TRBD1 (5 bases). CDR3 size: 17 residues. Germline CDR1 and CDR2: MDHEN and SYDVKM. The V gene lost 7 bases and the J gene lost 3 bases, with 21 bases spanning the gap. CDR3 protein: CASTLGGFSGPNEKLFF. CDR3 sequence (DNA): TGTGCCAGCACCCTGGGGGGGTTTTCCGGGCCTAATGAAAAACTGTTTTTT.

The rearrangement uses TRBV3-1 (or the pseudogene TRBV3-2) and TRBJ2-5, with 8 bases lining up with TRBD1. Germline CDR1 is LGHDT and CDR2 is YNNKEL (reference sequence). The CDR3 has 15 amino acids. Trimming cost V 2 bases and J 3 bases; bases outside gene matches: 5. The CDR3 region has the DNA TGTGCCAGCAGCCAACCCTTGACAGGGGAAGAGACCCAGTACTTC. It yields the protein CASSQPLTGEETQYF.

This clone was counted between two and nine times. The chain combines TRBV5-1 with TRBJ1-6; D is perhaps TRBD1 (6 bases). CDR3 length: 12 residues. Germline V CDR1 and CDR2: SGHRS, YFSETQ. The germline V and J ends were trimmed by 5 bases and 12 bases, with 12 bases remaining between them. The CDR3 DNA reads as TGCGCCAGCAGACAGGAAGGGGGACCCCTCCACTTT. This gives the protein CASRQEGGPLHF. The full variable domain, rest sourced from reference TRBV5-1 and TRBJ1-6, is KAGVTQTPRYLIKTRGQQVTLSCSPISGHRSVSWYQQTPGQGLQFLFEYFSETQRNKGNFPGRFSGRQFSNSRSEMNVSTLELGDSALYLCASRQEGGPLHFGNGTRLTVT.

The chain is built from TRBV18 and TRBJ1-2; D might be TRBD1 (5 bases). Trimming took off 3 bases at V and 8 bases at J, with 13 bases between the two ends. There are 13 residues in the CDR3. Germline CDR1 KGHSH, CDR2 LQKENI. This CDR3 is CASSPKEGVGYTF. CDR3 coding DNA: TGTGCCAGCTCACCTAAGGAAGGGGTGGGCTACACCTTC.

The J gene is TRBJ2-3, the V gene TRBV14; 8 positions match TRBD1. After removal of 4 bases from V and 0 bases from J, the junction contained 3 bases not matched to a gene. Germline V gene lookup returns CDR1 SGHDN and CDR2 FVKESK. The CDR3 loop spans 15 amino acids. Here the CDR3 DNA reads TGTGCCAGCAGCCTCCGGACAGGGAGCACAGATACGCAGTATTTT. Protein product: CASSLRTGSTDTQYF.

This clone is a singleton in its sample. The chain links TRBV5-1 to TRBJ1-3, with D possibly TRBD1 on 5 matching bases. CDR1 is SGHRS, CDR2 YFSETQ, per germline. CDR3 length equals 15 residues. Trimming removed 4 bases from V and 0 bases from J, with 11 bases in between. The DNA of the CDR3 is TGCGCCAGCAGCCAATCGACAGACTCTGGAAACACCATATATTTT. Protein: CASSQSTDSGNTIYF.

This rearrangement joins TRBV2 to TRBJ2-5; D is possibly TRBD1 (5 bases). The germline V gene has CDR1 SNHLY and CDR2 FYNNEI. V was cut by 3 bases and J by 1 base, with 6 bases left in between. CDR3 length: 13 residues. The DNA for the CDR3 is TGTGCCAGCAGTGATGACAGCCAAGAGACCCAGTACTTC. This codes for CASSDDSQETQYF.

The gene calls are TRBV7-9 and TRBJ1-2, with 11 bases that match TRBD1. CDR1 and CDR2 (germline): SEHNR, FQNEAQ (reference sequence). The J segment lost 6 bases and the V segment lost 4 bases, leaving 7 bases of the junction unmatched. The CDR3 is 15 residues long. The CDR3 spells CASSYWTGGGDGYTF. As DNA, the CDR3 is TGTGCCAGCAGCTACTGGACAGGGGGCGGGGATGGCTACACCTTC.

The genes are TRBV10-3 and TRBJ1-1, with a weak D call TRBD1 (5 bases). Germline V gene sequence: CDR1 ENHRY, CDR2 SYGVKD. V was cut by 7 bases and J by 5 bases, with 26 bases left in between. CDR3 length equals 17 residues. This CDR3 is CAITRPAPGAGTTEAFF. CDR3 nucleotides: TGTGCCATCACCAGGCCTGCGCCAGGTGCGGGGACGACTGAAGCTTTCTTT.

The chain joins TRBV7-9 to TRBJ2-3; 7 bases are shared with TRBD2. Unmatched junction bases numbered 7, after V lost 8 bases and J lost 2 bases. Germline lookup yields CDR1 SEHNR and CDR2 FQNEAQ (reference sequence). The CDR3 covers 14 residues. The CDR3 here is CASSDQRDTDTQYF. CDR3 in DNA: TGTGCCAGCTCGGATCAGCGGGACACAGATACGCAGTATTTT. The full variable domain, with the rest looked up from reference TRBV7-9 and TRBJ2-3, is DTGVSQNPRHKITKRGQNVTFRCDPISEHNRLYWYRQTLGQGPEFLTYFQNEAQLEKSRLLSDRFSAERPKGSFSTLEIQRTEQGDSAMYLCASSDQRDTDTQYFGPGTRLTVL.

The J gene is TRBJ2-7, the V gene TRBV27, with 7 bases fitting TRBD1. This CDR3 spans 14 amino acids. Trimming took 5 bases from V and 1 from J; bases not matched to a gene: 5. Germline CDR1 and CDR2: MNHEY and SMNVEV (reference sequence). CDR3 nucleotide sequence: TGTGCCAGCAGTCAAACAGGGGAATCCTACGAGCAGTACTTC. Its translation: CASSQTGESYEQYF.

The chain combines TRBV5-6 with TRBJ2-7; 11 bases map to TRBD2. The CDR3 extends over 17 amino acids. Germline loops: CDR1 SGHDT, CDR2 YYEEEE. Trimming at V came to 4 bases and at J to 0 bases, leaving 9 bases not matched to a gene. CDR3 bases: TGTGCCAGCAGCCCTATCGGGACTAGCGGAATCTCCTACGAGCAGTACTTC. This encodes CASSPIGTSGISYEQYF.

The rearrangement links TRBV5-1 to TRBJ1-2; TRBD1 matches 9 bases. Germline assignment: CDR1 SGHRS and CDR2 YFSETQ. The length of the CDR3 is 14 residues. Trimming took 2 bases from V and 8 from J; bases not matched to a gene: 7. The DNA for the CDR3 is TGCGCCAGCAGCTTTCCCGGGACAGGGTTAGGCTACACCTTC. Protein sequence: CASSFPGTGLGYTF.

The J gene is TRBJ1-5, the V gene TRBV19; 10 bases map to TRBD1. The CDR3 spans 18 residues. Trimming removed 6 bases from V and 2 bases from J; junction bases left unmatched: 13. Germline values: CDR1 LNHDA, CDR2 SQIVND (reference sequence). The CDR3 spells CASSSETGGGFGNQPQHF. The DNA of the CDR3 is TGTGCCAGTAGCTCTGAGACAGGGGGCGGCTTTGGCAATCAGCCCCAGCATTTT.

The chain combines TRBV23-1 with TRBJ1-5; D possibly corresponds to TRBD1 (6 bases). TRBV23-1 is an ORF, with its function uncertain. Trimming left V 4 bases short and J 0 bases short, with 16 bases between. The length of the CDR3 is 17 residues. The DNA of the CDR3 is TGCGCCAGCAGTCGACCCTTACAGGGAAATAGCAATCAGCCCCAGCATTTT. This sequence encodes CASSRPLQGNSNQPQHF.